These T cell receptor beta chains were read from a single sample in a study of T cell responses to AZD1222 COVID-19 vaccine. Clones were sequenced by immunoSEQ multiplex PCR, and TCRdb holds only the in-frame ones, with some missing. The sample includes 100,000 to 150,000 clones, 85% to 90% of them seen just once. Sample: peripheral blood, taken on day 0 of MenACWY control vaccination. These receptors were collected from an adult in good health. Both conserved end residues are part of each CDR3. The D gene is left open where the match is weak. Rows give clone size only sometimes, using once, few, many, or a class for an expanded clone.

CDR3 length	clone size	V gene	D gene	J gene	CDR3 DNA	CDR3 protein
16	NA	TRBV11-2	NA	TRBJ1-2	TGTGCCAGCAGCCCACTTGGCTGGGGCGCTAACTATGGCTACACCTTC	CASSPLGWGANYGYTF
12	NA	TRBV24-1	NA	TRBJ1-2	TGTGCCACCAGTGATTTGCTGTCAGGCTACACCTTC	CATSDLLSGYTF
16	NA	TRBV6-4	TRBD2	TRBJ2-1	TGTGCCAGCAGTACCATAGCGGGAGCCCTTTATAATGAGCAGTTCTTC	CASSTIAGALYNEQFF
14	NA	TRBV11-2	NA	TRBJ1-1	TGTGCCAGCAGCTATCAGATCGGGGGCACTGAAGCTTTCTTT	CASSYQIGGTEAFF
16	NA	TRBV6-2/TRBV6-3	NA	TRBJ2-1	TGTGCCAGCAGTCCCGGTAGCGGCTACTCCTACAATGAGCAGTTCTTC	CASSPGSGYSYNEQFF
17	NA	TRBV28	TRBD2	TRBJ2-1	TGTGCCAGCAGTTTAGGGACTAGCGGGATCTCCTACAATGAGCAGTTCTTC	CASSLGTSGISYNEQFF
14	NA	TRBV5-1	NA	TRBJ2-4	TGCGCCAGCAGCTTTTCGGGCTTTGAAAACATTCAGTACTTC	CASSFSGFENIQYF
16	NA	TRBV21-1	NA	TRBJ2-7	TGTGCCAGCAGCAAACACGGGGGCAGGAGAACTTGTGGGCAGTACTTC	CASSKHGGRRTCGQYF
14	NA	TRBV6-1	TRBD1	TRBJ1-2	TGTGCCAGCAGTGACGGACAGGGGGGCTATGGCTACACCTTC	CASSDGQGGYGYTF
16	NA	TRBV28	NA	TRBJ1-6	TGTGCCAGCAGTTCAACCTCGACAGGTTATAATTCACCCCTCCACTTT	CASSSTSTGYNSPLHF
14	NA	TRBV6-2/TRBV6-3	NA	TRBJ2-2	TGTGCCAGCAGTTACTCGATTGGGCCCGGGGAGCTGTTTTTT	CASSYSIGPGELFF
16	NA	TRBV19	TRBD1	TRBJ2-2	TGTGCCACCACCCCCCTGGGACAGGCCAACACCGGGGAGCTGTTTTTT	CATTPLGQANTGELFF
14	NA	TRBV5-6	NA	TRBJ2-2	TGTGCCAGCGACGGACAGGGAGGGGCCGGGGAGCTGTTTTTT	CASDGQGGAGELFF
14	NA	TRBV10-3	NA	TRBJ2-1	TGTGCCATCACCCCGGGCCAGGGCAAGGATGAGCAGTTCTTC	CAITPGQGKDEQFF
14	NA	TRBV11-2	NA	TRBJ2-7	TGTGCCAGCAGCTTTTTAGGGTTCTCCTACGAGCAGTACTTC	CASSFLGFSYEQYF
17	NA	TRBV9	TRBD2	TRBJ2-3	TGTGCCAGCAGCGTAGAGGCTAGCGGGAGGAACACAGATACGCAGTATTTT	CASSVEASGRNTDTQYF
15	NA	TRBV6-5	TRBD1	TRBJ2-7	TGTGCCAGCAGTTACTCACAGGGGAGTCCCTACGAGCAGTACTTC	CASSYSQGSPYEQYF
15	NA	TRBV10-1	NA	TRBJ2-3	TGCGCCAGCAGCCGGGACTTAGGATACACAGATACGCAGTATTTT	CASSRDLGYTDTQYF
14	NA	TRBV5-4	NA	TRBJ2-1	TGTGCCAGCAGGGGGGGGGCAGACTACAATGAGCAGTTCTTC	CASRGGADYNEQFF
15	NA	TRBV7-9	NA	TRBJ1-1	TGTGCCAGCAGCTTAGCGGGGAGACAGAACACTGAAGCTTTCTTT	CASSLAGRQNTEAFF
15	NA	TRBV7-2	NA	TRBJ1-1	TGTGCCAGCAGCTTCGGGGGACAAAGGAACACTGAAGCTTTCTTT	CASSFGGQRNTEAFF
16	NA	TRBV4-1	TRBD2	TRBJ2-1	TGCGCCAGCAGCCAAGAGGTAGCGGGAGGGGGGAATGAGCAGTTCTTC	CASSQEVAGGGNEQFF
13	NA	TRBV5-1	NA	TRBJ1-1	TGCGCCAGCAGCAAACAGGGGAACACTGAAGCTTTCTTT	CASSKQGNTEAFF
15	NA	TRBV7-7	TRBD1	TRBJ2-2	TGTGCCAGCAGCTTCCGGACAGGGGGCACCGGGGAGCTGTTTTTT	CASSFRTGGTGELFF
16	NA	TRBV7-8	TRBD2	TRBJ2-7	TGTGCCAGCAGCTACAGCGGACTAGCGGGAGCCTACGAGCAGTACTTC	CASSYSGLAGAYEQYF
14	once	TRBV9	NA	TRBJ2-1	TGTGCCAGCAGCGTCAGCGGAACCTACAATGAGCAGTTCTTC	CASSVSGTYNEQFF
13	NA	TRBV29-1	TRBD1	TRBJ2-2	TGCAGCGTCACGACAGGGTTTACCGGGGAGCTGTTTTTT	CSVTTGFTGELFF
14	NA	TRBV3-1/TRBV3-2	NA	TRBJ2-3	TGTGCCAGCAGCCAAGATACTCGCACAGATACGCAGTATTTT	CASSQDTRTDTQYF
17	NA	TRBV7-8	TRBD2	TRBJ2-1	TGTGCCAGCAGCCCATACTCCCTAGCGGGAGGCTACAATGAGCAGTTCTTC	CASSPYSLAGGYNEQFF
19	NA	TRBV7-8	NA	TRBJ1-6	TGTGCCAGCAGCTTAGAGCAGGGCACGCATAGCTCCTATAATTCACCCCTCCACTTT	CASSLEQGTHSSYNSPLHF
15	few	TRBV6-6	NA	TRBJ2-4	TGTGCCAGCAGTTCTACCGAGGAGGCCAAAAACATTCAGTACTTC	CASSSTEEAKNIQYF
15	NA	TRBV11-2	NA	TRBJ2-1	TGTGCCAGCAGCTCCCCGCTTTTGGGACGCGATGAGCAGTTCTTC	CASSSPLLGRDEQFF
17	NA	TRBV7-9	NA	TRBJ2-1	TGTGCCAGCAGCTTAGCGCGACAACGTGGCTCGTACAATGAGCAGTTCTTC	CASSLARQRGSYNEQFF
18	NA	TRBV5-5	TRBD1	TRBJ1-3	TGTGCCAGCAGCCCCGGTGTAGACAGGGGTTCCTTTGGAAACACCATATATTTT	CASSPGVDRGSFGNTIYF
18	NA	TRBV7-9	NA	TRBJ2-6	TGTGCCAGCAGCCCGAATCTAGCGAGTGGCCCTGGGGCCAACGTCCTGACTTTC	CASSPNLASGPGANVLTF
13	NA	TRBV11-2	NA	TRBJ2-7	TGTGCCAGCAGACGGGACGGGGCCTACGAGCAGTACTTC	CASRRDGAYEQYF
15	NA	TRBV5-4	TRBD1	TRBJ2-7	TGTGCCAGCAGCTCCGGGACAGATGTCTCCTACGAGCAGTACTTC	CASSSGTDVSYEQYF
13	NA	TRBV11-3	NA	TRBJ2-7	TGTGCCAGCAGTGGTAGGGTCATCTACGAGCAGTACTTC	CASSGRVIYEQYF
14	NA	TRBV15	TRBD1	TRBJ2-2	TGTGCCACTCAGACAGGGCGAGAGACCGGGGAGCTGTTTTTT	CATQTGRETGELFF
15	NA	TRBV5-1	NA	TRBJ1-3	TGCGCCAGCAGCCACGATGGGGGCTCTGGAAACACCATATATTTT	CASSHDGGSGNTIYF
14	few	TRBV24-1	NA	TRBJ2-2	TGTGCCACCAGTGGCACTTCAGGGGAGGGGGAGCTGTTTTTT	CATSGTSGEGELFF
12	few	TRBV2	NA	TRBJ1-1	TGTGCCAGTCCTTACCCGGCAGTATCCGCTTTCTTT	CASPYPAVSAFF
14	NA	TRBV7-9	NA	TRBJ1-6	TGTGCCAGCAGCTTACAAAAACCCGAGTCGAACCTCCACTTT	CASSLQKPESNLHF
12	NA	TRBV12-3/TRBV12-4	NA	TRBJ2-1	TGTGCCAGCAGTTTCCGTTTAGTCGGGCAGTTCTTC	CASSFRLVGQFF
15	NA	TRBV5-5	NA	TRBJ1-6	TGTGCCAGCAGCTTGGTAGGCTTGGGCAATTCACCCCTCCACTTT	CASSLVGLGNSPLHF
13	NA	TRBV5-4	NA	TRBJ1-1	TGTGCCAGCAGTCGCGACCCGAACACTGAAGCTTTCTTT	CASSRDPNTEAFF
14	once	TRBV27	NA	TRBJ2-3	TGTGCCAGCAGCCCGGGACAACGAGGGGATACGCAGTATTTT	CASSPGQRGDTQYF
15	NA	TRBV19	TRBD1	TRBJ1-3	TGTGCCAGTAGTATACCGCGGGCAGGGGGAAGCACCATATATTTT	CASSIPRAGGSTIYF
17	NA	TRBV7-2	TRBD1	TRBJ1-5	TGTGCCAGCAGCCTTTCGCTGGGACAGGGAGGCAATCAGCCCCAGCATTTT	CASSLSLGQGGNQPQHF
13	NA	TRBV7-9	NA	TRBJ1-4	TGTGCCAGCAGCTCAACATATAATGAAAAACTGTTTTTT	CASSSTYNEKLFF
13	once	TRBV7-3	NA	TRBJ2-1	TGTGCCAGCAGTTCCGACTGGTACAATGAGCAGTTCTTC	CASSSDWYNEQFF
15	NA	TRBV4-3	NA	TRBJ1-1	TGCGCCAGCAGCCAAGGGTACCGGGTGAACACTGAAGCTTTCTTT	CASSQGYRVNTEAFF
14	NA	TRBV7-9	TRBD1	TRBJ2-3	TGTGCCAGCGCTGAGGGGGCAAACACAGATACGCAGTATTTT	CASAEGANTDTQYF